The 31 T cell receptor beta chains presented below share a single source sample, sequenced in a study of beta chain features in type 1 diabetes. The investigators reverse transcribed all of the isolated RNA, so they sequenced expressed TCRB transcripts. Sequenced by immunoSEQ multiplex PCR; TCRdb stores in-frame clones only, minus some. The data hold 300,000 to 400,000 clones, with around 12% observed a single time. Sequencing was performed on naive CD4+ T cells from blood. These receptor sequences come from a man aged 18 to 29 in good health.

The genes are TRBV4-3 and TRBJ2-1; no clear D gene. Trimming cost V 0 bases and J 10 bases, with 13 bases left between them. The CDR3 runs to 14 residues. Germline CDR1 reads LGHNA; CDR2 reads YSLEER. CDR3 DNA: TGCGCCAGCAGCCAAGATCATCAGGTTGGGGAGCAGTTCTTC. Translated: CASSQDHQVGEQFF.

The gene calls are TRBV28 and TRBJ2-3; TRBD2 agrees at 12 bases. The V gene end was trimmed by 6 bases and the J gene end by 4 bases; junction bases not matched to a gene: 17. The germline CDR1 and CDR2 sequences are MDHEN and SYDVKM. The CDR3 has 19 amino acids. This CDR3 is CASRGLAGRRGMIADTQYF. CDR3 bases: TGTGCCAGCAGAGGACTAGCGGGGAGGAGGGGCATGATAGCAGATACGCAGTATTTT.

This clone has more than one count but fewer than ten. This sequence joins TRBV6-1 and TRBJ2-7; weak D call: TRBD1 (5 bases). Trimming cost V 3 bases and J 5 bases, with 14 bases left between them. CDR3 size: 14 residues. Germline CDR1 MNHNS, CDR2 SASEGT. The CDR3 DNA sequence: TGTGCCAGCAGTGAGTACGGACAAGAGGACGAGCAGTACTTC. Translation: CASSEYGQEDEQYF.

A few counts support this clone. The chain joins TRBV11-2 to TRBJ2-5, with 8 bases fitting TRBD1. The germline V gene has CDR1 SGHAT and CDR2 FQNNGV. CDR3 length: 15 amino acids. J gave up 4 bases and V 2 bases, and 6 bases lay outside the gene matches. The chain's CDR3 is CASSLLGQGGETQYF. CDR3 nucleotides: TGTGCCAGCAGCTTACTTGGACAGGGAGGAGAGACCCAGTACTTC. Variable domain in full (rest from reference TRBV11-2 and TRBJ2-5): EAGVAQSPRYKIIEKRQSVAFWCNPISGHATLYWYQQILGQGPKLLIQFQNNGVVDDSQLPKDRFSAERLKGVDSTLKIQPAKLEDSAVYLCASSLLGQGGETQYFGPGTRLLVL.

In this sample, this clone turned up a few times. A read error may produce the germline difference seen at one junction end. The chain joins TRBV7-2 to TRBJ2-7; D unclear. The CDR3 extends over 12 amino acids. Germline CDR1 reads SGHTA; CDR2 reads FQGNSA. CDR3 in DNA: TGTGCCAGCAGCACTAACCGAAACCGTGCCGTTTTC. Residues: CASSTNRNRAVF.

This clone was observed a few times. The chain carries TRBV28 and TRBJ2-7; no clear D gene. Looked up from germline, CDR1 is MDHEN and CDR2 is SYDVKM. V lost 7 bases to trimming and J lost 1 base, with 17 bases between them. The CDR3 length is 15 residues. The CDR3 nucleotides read TGTGCCAGCACGAACCAGCAGGCATATTCCTACGAGCAGTACTTC. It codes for CASTNQQAYSYEQYF. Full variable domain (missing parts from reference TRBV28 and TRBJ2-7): DVKVTQSSRYLVKRTGEKVFLECVQDMDHENMFWYRQDPGLGLRLIYFSYDVKMKEKGDIPEGYSVSREKKERFSLILESASTNQTSMYLCASTNQQAYSYEQYFGPGTRLTVT.

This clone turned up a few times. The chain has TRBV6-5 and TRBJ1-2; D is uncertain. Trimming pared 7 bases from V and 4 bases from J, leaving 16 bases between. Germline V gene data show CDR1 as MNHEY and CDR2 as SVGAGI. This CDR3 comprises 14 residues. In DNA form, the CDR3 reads TGTGCCAGCACCACCCTTACGGGAGCCTATGGCTACACCTTC. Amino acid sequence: CASTTLTGAYGYTF.

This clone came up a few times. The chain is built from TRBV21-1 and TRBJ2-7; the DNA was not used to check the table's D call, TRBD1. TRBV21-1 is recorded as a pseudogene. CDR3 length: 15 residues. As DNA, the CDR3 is TGTGCCAGCAGCAAAAACAACAGGGATACCTACGAGCAGTACTTC. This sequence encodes CASSKNNRDTYEQYF.

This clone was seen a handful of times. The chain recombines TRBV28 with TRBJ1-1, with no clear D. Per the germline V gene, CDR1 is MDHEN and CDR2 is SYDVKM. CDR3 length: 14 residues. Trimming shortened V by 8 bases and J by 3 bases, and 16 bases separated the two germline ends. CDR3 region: CASFPPGWYTEAFF. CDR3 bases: TGTGCCAGCTTTCCCCCGGGGTGGTACACTGAAGCTTTCTTT.

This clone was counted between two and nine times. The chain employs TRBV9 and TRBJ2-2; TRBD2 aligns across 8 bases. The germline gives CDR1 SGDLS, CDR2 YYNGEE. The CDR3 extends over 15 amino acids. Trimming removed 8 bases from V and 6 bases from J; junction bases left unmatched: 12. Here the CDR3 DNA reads TGTGCCAGTCACCTGGGACTAGGAGAGTCCGGGGAGCTGTTTTTT. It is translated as CASHLGLGESGELFF. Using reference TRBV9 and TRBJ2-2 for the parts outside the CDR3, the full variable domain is DSGVTQTPKHLITATGQRVTLRCSPRSGDLSVYWYQQSLDQGLQFLIQYYNGEERAKGNILERFSAQQFPDLHSELNLSSLELGDSALYFCASHLGLGESGELFFGEGSRLTVL.

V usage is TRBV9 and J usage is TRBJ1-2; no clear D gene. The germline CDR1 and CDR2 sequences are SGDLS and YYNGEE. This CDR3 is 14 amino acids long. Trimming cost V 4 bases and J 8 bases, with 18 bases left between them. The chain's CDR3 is CASSSQPGTRGYTF. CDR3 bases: TGTGCCAGCAGCTCTCAACCCGGCACGCGGGGCTACACCTTC.

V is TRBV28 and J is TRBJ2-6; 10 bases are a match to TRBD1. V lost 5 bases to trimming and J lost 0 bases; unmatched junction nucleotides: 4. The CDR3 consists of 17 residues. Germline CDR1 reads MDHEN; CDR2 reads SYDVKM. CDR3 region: CASSPWDRGSGANVLTF. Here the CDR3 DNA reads TGTGCCAGCAGTCCCTGGGACAGGGGCTCTGGGGCCAACGTCCTGACTTTC. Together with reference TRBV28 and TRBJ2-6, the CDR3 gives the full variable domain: DVKVTQSSRYLVKRTGEKVFLECVQDMDHENMFWYRQDPGLGLRLIYFSYDVKMKEKGDIPEGYSVSREKKERFSLILESASTNQTSMYLCASSPWDRGSGANVLTFGAGSRLTVL.

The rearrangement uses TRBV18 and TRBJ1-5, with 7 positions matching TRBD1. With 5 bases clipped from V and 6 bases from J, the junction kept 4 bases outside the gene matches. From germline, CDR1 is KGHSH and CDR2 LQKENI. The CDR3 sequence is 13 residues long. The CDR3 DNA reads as TGTGCCAGCTCATCAGGGGGTGGTCAGCCCCAGCATTTT. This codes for CASSSGGGQPQHF.

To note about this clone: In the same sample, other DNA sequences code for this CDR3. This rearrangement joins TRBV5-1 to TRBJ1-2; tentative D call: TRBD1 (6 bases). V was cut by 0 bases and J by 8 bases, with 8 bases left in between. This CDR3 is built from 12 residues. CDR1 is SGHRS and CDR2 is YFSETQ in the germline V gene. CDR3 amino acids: CASSLDRVGYTF. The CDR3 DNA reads TGCGCCAGCAGCTTGGACAGGGTCGGCTACACCTTC.

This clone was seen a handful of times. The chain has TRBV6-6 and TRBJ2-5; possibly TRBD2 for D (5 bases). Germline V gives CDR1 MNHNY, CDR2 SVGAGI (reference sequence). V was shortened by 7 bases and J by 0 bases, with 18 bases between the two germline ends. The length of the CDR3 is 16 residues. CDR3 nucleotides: TGTGCCAGCACCCGGGGTGGGCGTACGTACCAAGAGACCCAGTACTTC. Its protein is CASTRGGRTYQETQYF.

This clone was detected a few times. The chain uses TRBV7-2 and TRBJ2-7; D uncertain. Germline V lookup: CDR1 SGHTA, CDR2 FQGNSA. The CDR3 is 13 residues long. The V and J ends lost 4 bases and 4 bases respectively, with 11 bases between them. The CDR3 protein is CASSSPSKYEQYF. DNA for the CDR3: TGTGCCAGCAGCTCTCCCAGTAAGTACGAGCAGTACTTC.

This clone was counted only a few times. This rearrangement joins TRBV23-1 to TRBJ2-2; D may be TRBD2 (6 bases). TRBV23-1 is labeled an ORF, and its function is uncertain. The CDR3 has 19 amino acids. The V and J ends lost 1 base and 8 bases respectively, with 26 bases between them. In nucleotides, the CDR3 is TGCGCCAGCAGTCAATGCTTCGGACTACCACCTCATTCGCGAGGGGAGCTGTTTTTT. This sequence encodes CASSQCFGLPPHSRGELFF.

CDR3: CASSGGQGGYNEQFF. In nucleotides, the CDR3 is TGTGCCAGCAGCGGGGGACAGGGCGGCTACAATGAGCAGTTCTTC. The V call is TRBV7-9, the J call TRBJ2-1; 9 nucleotides match TRBD1. This CDR3 region has 15 residues. V lost 5 bases to trimming and J lost 3 bases; unmatched junction nucleotides: 5. Germline-derived CDR1 and CDR2 are SEHNR and FQNEAQ (reference sequence). Full variable domain (missing parts from reference TRBV7-9 and TRBJ2-1): DTGVSQNPRHKITKRGQNVTFRCDPISEHNRLYWYRQTLGQGPEFLTYFQNEAQLEKSRLLSDRFSAERPKGSFSTLEIQRTEQGDSAMYLCASSGGQGGYNEQFFGPGTRLTVL.

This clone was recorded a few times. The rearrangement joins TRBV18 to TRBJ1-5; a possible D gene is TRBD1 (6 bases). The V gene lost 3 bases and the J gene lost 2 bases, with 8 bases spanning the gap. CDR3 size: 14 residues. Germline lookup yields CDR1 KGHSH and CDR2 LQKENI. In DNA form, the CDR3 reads TGTGCCAGCTCACCGAACAGGGGCAATCAGCCCCAGCATTTT. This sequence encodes CASSPNRGNQPQHF.

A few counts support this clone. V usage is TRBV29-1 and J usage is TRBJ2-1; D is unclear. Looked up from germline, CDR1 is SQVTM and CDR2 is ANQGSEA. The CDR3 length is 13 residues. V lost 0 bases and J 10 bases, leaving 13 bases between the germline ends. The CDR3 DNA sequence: TGCAGCGTTGAAGAGGATTGGGTCGGGGAGCAGTTCTTC. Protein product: CSVEEDWVGEQFF.

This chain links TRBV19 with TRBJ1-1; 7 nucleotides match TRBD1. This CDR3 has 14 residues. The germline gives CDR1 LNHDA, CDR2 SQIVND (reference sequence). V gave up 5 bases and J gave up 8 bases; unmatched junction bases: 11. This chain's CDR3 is CASSPRHRGGEAFF. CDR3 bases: TGTGCCAGTAGTCCTCGTCACAGGGGTGGGGAAGCTTTCTTT.

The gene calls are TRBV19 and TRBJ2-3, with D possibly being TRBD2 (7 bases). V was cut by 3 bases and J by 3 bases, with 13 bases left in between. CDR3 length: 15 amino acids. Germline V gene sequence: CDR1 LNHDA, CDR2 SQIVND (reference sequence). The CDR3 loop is CASSMAQGGTDTQYF. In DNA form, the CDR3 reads TGTGCCAGTAGTATGGCACAGGGAGGGACAGATACGCAGTATTTT.

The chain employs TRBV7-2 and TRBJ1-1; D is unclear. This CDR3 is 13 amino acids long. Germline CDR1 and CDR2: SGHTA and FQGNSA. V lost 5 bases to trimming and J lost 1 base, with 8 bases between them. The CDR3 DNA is TGTGCCAGCAGCATACAAACGAACACTGAAGCTTTCTTT. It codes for CASSIQTNTEAFF.

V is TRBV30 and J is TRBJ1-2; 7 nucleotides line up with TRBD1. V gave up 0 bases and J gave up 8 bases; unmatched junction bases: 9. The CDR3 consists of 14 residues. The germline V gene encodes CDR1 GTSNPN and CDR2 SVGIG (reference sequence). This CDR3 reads CAWSVHEGAGGYTF. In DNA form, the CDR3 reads TGTGCCTGGAGTGTACATGAGGGGGCGGGAGGCTACACCTTC. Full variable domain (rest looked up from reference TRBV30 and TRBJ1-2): SQTIHQWPATLVQPVGSPLSLECTVEGTSNPNLYWYRQAAGRGLQLLFYSVGIGQISSEVPQNLSASRPQDRQFILSSKKLLLSDSGFYLCAWSVHEGAGGYTFGSGTRLTVV.

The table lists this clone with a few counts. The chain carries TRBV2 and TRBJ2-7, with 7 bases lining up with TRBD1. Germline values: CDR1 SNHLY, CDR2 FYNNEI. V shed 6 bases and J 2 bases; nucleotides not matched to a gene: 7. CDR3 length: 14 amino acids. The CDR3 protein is CASRRGQGAYEQYF. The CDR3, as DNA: TGTGCCAGCAGACGGGGTCAGGGGGCCTACGAGCAGTACTTC.

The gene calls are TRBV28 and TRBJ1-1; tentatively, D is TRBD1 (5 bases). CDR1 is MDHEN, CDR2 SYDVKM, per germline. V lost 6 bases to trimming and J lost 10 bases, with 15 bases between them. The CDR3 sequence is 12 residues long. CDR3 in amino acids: CASSQPPTVAFF. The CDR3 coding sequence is TGTGCCAGCAGCCAACCCCCGACAGTAGCTTTCTTT.

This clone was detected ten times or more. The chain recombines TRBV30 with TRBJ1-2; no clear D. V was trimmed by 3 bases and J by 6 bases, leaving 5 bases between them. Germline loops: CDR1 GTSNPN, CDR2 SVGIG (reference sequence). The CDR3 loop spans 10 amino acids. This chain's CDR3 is CAWSGDGYTF. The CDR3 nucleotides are TGTGCCTGGAGCGGAGATGGCTACACCTTC.

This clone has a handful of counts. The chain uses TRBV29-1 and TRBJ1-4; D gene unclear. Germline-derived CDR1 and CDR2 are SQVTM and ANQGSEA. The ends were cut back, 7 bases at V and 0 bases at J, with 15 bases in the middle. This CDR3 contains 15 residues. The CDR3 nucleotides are TGCAGCGGATCCTTTTCAGGTTCAACTAATGAAAAACTGTTTTTT. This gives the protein CSGSFSGSTNEKLFF.

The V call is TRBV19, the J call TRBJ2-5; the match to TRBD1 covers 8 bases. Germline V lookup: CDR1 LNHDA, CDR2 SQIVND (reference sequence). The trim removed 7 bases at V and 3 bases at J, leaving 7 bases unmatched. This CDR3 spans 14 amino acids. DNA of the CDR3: TGTGCCAGTACGGCACAGGGGGATAAAGAGACCCAGTACTTC. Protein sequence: CASTAQGDKETQYF.

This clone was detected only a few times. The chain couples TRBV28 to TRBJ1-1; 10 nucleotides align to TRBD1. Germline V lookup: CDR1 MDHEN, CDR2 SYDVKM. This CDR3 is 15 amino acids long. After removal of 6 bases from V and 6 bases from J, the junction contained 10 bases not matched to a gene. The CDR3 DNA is TGTGCCAGCAGCCCTTCCGGGACAGGGGACGCTGAAGCTTTCTTT. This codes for CASSPSGTGDAEAFF. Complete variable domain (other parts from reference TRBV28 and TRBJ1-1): DVKVTQSSRYLVKRTGEKVFLECVQDMDHENMFWYRQDPGLGLRLIYFSYDVKMKEKGDIPEGYSVSREKKERFSLILESASTNQTSMYLCASSPSGTGDAEAFFGQGTRLTVV.

This CDR3 reads CASSEGGSTSTDTQYF. The CDR3 nucleotides are TGTGCCAGCAGTGAAGGCGGCTCCACTAGCACAGATACGCAGTATTTT. The V and J genes are TRBV6-1 and TRBJ2-3; no firm D call. Germline lookup yields CDR1 MNHNS and CDR2 SASEGT. This CDR3 has 16 amino acids. V was clipped by 1 base and J by 0 bases, with 11 bases between them.